This T cell receptor beta chain was sequenced during a study of shared clonotypes between healthy human individuals. In the study overall: Two women and a few men aged 18 to 49 served as donors.

Overall study results and limits: The low donor count limited represented genetic and exposure-history diversity.

For this clone: Its antigen is undetermined.

The assay was immunoSEQ multiplex PCR, and TCRdb's table has in-frame clones only and misses some. The repertoire holds more than 400,000 clones, with roughly 80% as singletons. Sequenced input: PBMCs. This receptor was taken from a woman aged 40 to 50 in good health. Some clones in this sample may be carry-over from other donors' samples.

CDR3 region: CAISFRGTYEQYF. The CDR3 DNA reads as TGTGCCATCAGCTTTCGGGGTACCTACGAGCAGTACTTC. V and J are TRBV10-3 and TRBJ2-7, with a possible D match to TRBD2 (5 bases). Germline CDR1 reads ENHRY; CDR2 reads SYGVKD. The V end was cut by 6 bases, the J end by 2 bases, with 11 bases between. CDR3 size: 13 residues.